Listed below are T cell receptor beta chains from one sample, sequenced in a study of response to subunit inactivated influenza vaccine. TCRdb fed the RT-PCR reads into MiXCR, producing one record per CDR3 protein. The repertoire holds a few hundred thousand distinct CDR3 sequences, roughly 15% seen once, with more than 9.5% in the top ten. The sequenced sample was PBMCs from blood, obtained 11 to 12 days after vaccination. These receptors came from a man between 50 and 59 years old who received an inactivated influenza vaccine. Both conserved end residues are part of each CDR3. The order of the fields is CDR3 protein, CDR3 DNA, D gene, V gene, CDR3 length, clone size, J gene. A D gene is named only where the DNA matches it firmly. Size is omitted from some rows. Given values are once, few, many or a class for expanded clones.

CDR3: CLGTTAGLGGSYNEQFF; DNA: TGCCTCGGGACGACAGCTGGTTTGGGGGGCTCCTACAATGAGCAGTTCTTC; D: -; V: TRBV6-7; length: 17; size: few; J: TRBJ2-1
CDR3: CSARDLGLAGVEGYNEQFF; DNA: TGCAGTGCTAGAGATCTAGGCTTAGCGGGAGTCGAAGGTTACAATGAGCAGTTCTTC; D: TRBD2; V: TRBV20-1; length: 19; size: -; J: TRBJ2-1
CDR3: CASSAPGRGNEQFF; DNA: TGTGCCAGCAGCGCCCCGGGGAGAGGGAATGAGCAGTTCTTC; D: -; V: TRBV9; length: 14; size: few; J: TRBJ2-1
CDR3: CASRSGSPYEQYF; DNA: TGTGCCAGCAGGTCCGGGAGTCCCTACGAGCAGTACTTC; D: -; V: TRBV6-1; length: 13; size: few; J: TRBJ2-7
CDR3: CASSYNGLGPETQYF; DNA: TGTGCCAGCAGTTACAATGGACTAGGGCCAGAGACCCAGTACTTC; D: TRBD2; V: TRBV6-5; length: 15; size: -; J: TRBJ2-5
CDR3: CASSQVSGGSSPLHF; DNA: TGTGCCAGCAGCCAAGTTTCGGGGGGAAGTTCACCCCTCCACTTT; D: -; V: TRBV14; length: 15; size: few; J: TRBJ1-6
CDR3: CASSFFASQETQYF; DNA: TGTGCCAGCAGCTTTTTTGCATCCCAAGAGACCCAGTACTTC; D: -; V: TRBV7-2; length: 14; size: -; J: TRBJ2-5
CDR3: CSARASNAGELFF; DNA: TGCAGTGCTAGAGCCTCTAACGCCGGGGAGCTGTTTTTT; D: -; V: TRBV20-1; length: 13; size: few; J: TRBJ2-2
CDR3: CASSSVFATGSYEQYF; DNA: TGTGCCAGCAGTTCGGTGTTCGCTACAGGGAGTTACGAGCAGTACTTC; D: -; V: TRBV6-5; length: 16; size: few; J: TRBJ2-7
CDR3: CASSLRMYGTDTQYF; DNA: TGTGCCAGCAGCTTGAGGATGTACGGCACAGATACGCAGTATTTT; D: -; V: TRBV7-2; length: 15; size: -; J: TRBJ2-3
CDR3: CSARVVGRTGELFF; DNA: TGCAGTGCTAGAGTAGTGGGGCGGACCGGGGAGCTGTTTTTT; D: -; V: TRBV20-1; length: 14; size: few; J: TRBJ2-2
CDR3: CASSDDRAHGQPQHF; DNA: TGTGCCAGCAGCGATGACCGGGCCCACGGACAGCCCCAGCATTTT; D: -; V: TRBV12-3/TRBV12-4; length: 15; size: -; J: TRBJ1-5
CDR3: CASSSFLRFALDKLNTGELFF; DNA: TGTGCCAGCAGCTCCTTTCTTAGATTTGCGCTCGACAAACTTAACACCGGGGAGCTGTTTTTT; D: -; V: TRBV11-3; length: 21; size: few; J: TRBJ2-2
CDR3: CASTRGWQETQYF; DNA: TGTGCCAGCACTCGAGGGTGGCAAGAGACCCAGTACTTC; D: -; V: TRBV2; length: 13; size: few; J: TRBJ2-5
CDR3: CSARLQGLAGSGELFF; DNA: TGCAGTGCTAGATTGCAGGGACTAGCGGGGTCCGGGGAGCTGTTTTTT; D: TRBD2; V: TRBV20-1; length: 16; size: few; J: TRBJ2-2
CDR3: CASSLGRYQPQHF; DNA: TGTGCCAGCAGTTTAGGGCGTTATCAGCCCCAGCATTTT; D: -; V: TRBV12-3/TRBV12-4; length: 13; size: -; J: TRBJ1-5
CDR3: CASSGAFGTSGSASQTQYF; DNA: TGTGCCAGCAGCGGCGCCTTCGGGACTAGCGGGAGCGCGAGTCAGACCCAGTACTTC; D: TRBD2; V: TRBV4-2; length: 19; size: -; J: TRBJ2-5
CDR3: CASLQGARNEQFF; DNA: TGTGCCAGCCTGCAGGGGGCGAGGAATGAGCAGTTCTTC; D: TRBD1; V: TRBV12-3/TRBV12-4; length: 13; size: few; J: TRBJ2-1
CDR3: CASMVQRGDTQYF; DNA: TGTGCCAGCATGGTGCAGCGGGGTGATACGCAGTATTTT; D: TRBD2; V: TRBV27; length: 13; size: many; J: TRBJ2-3
CDR3: CASSQVEGRINEQYF; DNA: TGTGCCAGCAGCCAAGTCGAGGGGCGCATTAACGAGCAGTACTTC; D: -; V: TRBV4-2; length: 15; size: few; J: TRBJ2-7
CDR3: CASRSRREGRDTQYF; DNA: TGTGCCAGCAGGTCCCGGCGGGAGGGCCGAGATACGCAGTATTTT; D: TRBD2; V: TRBV5-5; length: 15; size: -; J: TRBJ2-3
CDR3: CASSLGGTLSYNEQFF; DNA: TGTGCCAGCAGCTTGGGGGGGACACTCTCCTACAATGAGCAGTTCTTC; D: -; V: TRBV5-6; length: 16; size: many; J: TRBJ2-1
CDR3: CASSPQGFEQFF; DNA: TGTGCCAGCAGTCCTCAGGGATTTGAGCAGTTCTTC; D: -; V: TRBV7-9; length: 12; size: few; J: TRBJ2-1
CDR3: CASSPGQGETEAFF; DNA: TGCGCCAGCAGCCCAGGACAGGGTGAGACTGAAGCTTTCTTT; D: TRBD1; V: TRBV4-3; length: 14; size: few; J: TRBJ1-1
CDR3: CASSVRGRAGDTQYF; DNA: TGTGCCAGCAGCGTACGAGGGAGGGCTGGAGATACGCAGTATTTT; D: TRBD2; V: TRBV9; length: 15; size: many; J: TRBJ2-3
CDR3: CASSYRKGDSGELFF; DNA: TGTGCCAGCAGTTATCGGAAGGGGGATTCTGGGGAGCTGTTTTTT; D: -; V: TRBV6-5; length: 15; size: few; J: TRBJ2-2
CDR3: CASRGQGNTEAFF; DNA: TGTGCCAGCAGGGGACAGGGAAACACTGAAGCTTTCTTT; D: TRBD1; V: TRBV7-9; length: 13; size: -; J: TRBJ1-1
CDR3: CASSKQGFDGYTF; DNA: TGTGCCAGCAGTAAACAGGGGTTCGATGGCTACACCTTC; D: TRBD1; V: TRBV12-3/TRBV12-4; length: 13; size: -; J: TRBJ1-2